One and the same sample provided the 13 T cell receptor beta chains below, sequenced in a study of shared clonotypes between healthy human individuals. TCRdb's copy holds only in-frame clones and misses some; the assay was immunoSEQ multiplex PCR. The sample holds approximately 2.4 million clones, approximately 95% seen once. Sequencing input: naive CD4+ T cells sorted from blood. Noted subset: CD45RA+ positively selected. Receptors were obtained from a man younger than 35 in good health.

This chain uses TRBV28 with TRBJ1-5; the D is unclear. CDR1 and CDR2 from the germline V gene are MDHEN and SYDVKM. The V end was cut by 2 bases, the J end by 3 bases, with 14 bases between. The CDR3 sequence is 16 residues long. The CDR3 region is CASSLASRPTNQPQHF. Written as DNA, the CDR3 is TGTGCCAGCAGTTTAGCGAGCAGGCCAACCAATCAGCCCCAGCATTTT.

V usage is TRBV6-1 and J usage is TRBJ2-3; 10 positions agree with TRBD2. Trimming took 3 bases from V and 4 from J; bases not matched to a gene: 7. This CDR3 region has 16 residues. Germline V gene lookup returns CDR1 MNHNS and CDR2 SASEGT. The CDR3 DNA follows: TGTGCCAGCAGTGATCAGCGGGGGGGCAGGGCAGATACGCAGTATTTT. Translation: CASSDQRGGRADTQYF.

The chain recombines TRBV4-1 with TRBJ1-1; D gene uncertain. Germline assignment: CDR1 MGHRA and CDR2 YSYEKL. The CDR3 is made up of 15 amino acids. V lost 5 bases to trimming and J lost 1 base, with 14 bases between them. For the CDR3, the DNA is TGCGCCAGCAGCGCTCCTCCGCCGGGGAACACTGAAGCTTTCTTT. Protein product: CASSAPPPGNTEAFF.

The chain links TRBV29-1 to TRBJ2-5; D unresolved. Trimming removed 8 bases at V and 4 bases at J, with 11 bases between. The CDR3 length is 11 residues. Germline lookup yields CDR1 SQVTM and CDR2 ANQGSEA. The CDR3 coding sequence is TGCAGCACCAAAGTAGGAGAGACCCAGTACTTC. Amino acid sequence: CSTKVGETQYF.

The J gene is TRBJ1-2, the V gene TRBV2, with 9 bases fitting TRBD1. CDR1 and CDR2 from the germline V gene are SNHLY and FYNNEI. Losses at the gene ends were 5 bases for V and 8 bases for J; bases not matched to a gene: 12. This CDR3 spans 15 amino acids. CDR3 region: CASSPTGKGTGGYTF. CDR3 nucleotides: TGTGCCAGCAGTCCGACAGGGAAGGGGACAGGGGGCTACACCTTC.

With respect to this clone: Additional DNA sequences in this sample encode the identical CDR3. This sequence joins TRBV30 and TRBJ2-7; weak D call: TRBD2 (5 bases). This CDR3 comprises 14 residues. Trimming stripped 0 bases from V and 0 bases from J, with 9 bases between. Germline V lookup: CDR1 GTSNPN, CDR2 SVGIG (reference sequence). Here the CDR3 DNA reads TGTGCCTGGAGTGTGGGTGGGAGCTCCTACGAGCAGTACTTC. It encodes CAWSVGGSSYEQYF. Together with reference TRBV30 and TRBJ2-7, the CDR3 gives the full variable domain: SQTIHQWPATLVQPVGSPLSLECTVEGTSNPNLYWYRQAAGRGLQLLFYSVGIGQISSEVPQNLSASRPQDRQFILSSKKLLLSDSGFYLCAWSVGGSSYEQYFGPGTRLTVT.

V usage is TRBV7-3 and J usage is TRBJ1-6, with D perhaps matching TRBD1 (6 bases). V was clipped by 4 bases and J by 6 bases, with 10 bases between them. The germline V gene has CDR1 SGHTA and CDR2 FQGTGA. The CDR3 sequence is 14 residues long. CDR3 coding DNA: TGTGCCAGCAGCTCACAGGGACTTAATTCACCCCTCCACTTT. Its protein product is CASSSQGLNSPLHF.

The rearrangement joins TRBV15 to TRBJ1-1; no clear D gene. With 3 bases removed from V and 3 bases from J, the gap between germline ends came to 11 bases. Germline CDR1 and CDR2: LNHNV and YYDKDF (reference sequence). The CDR3 consists of 14 residues. CDR3 bases: TGTGCCACCAGCAGCCTCTTGATGTACACTGAAGCTTTCTTT. Translating gives CATSSLLMYTEAFF.

The CDR3: CASSTRGLASTDTQYF. CDR3 nucleotide sequence: TGTGCCAGCAGCACCCGGGGACTAGCTTCCACAGATACGCAGTATTTT. The J gene is TRBJ2-3, the V gene TRBV7-2, with 9 bases that match TRBD2. The CDR3 spans 16 residues. V gave up 5 bases and J gave up 2 bases; unmatched junction bases: 8. CDR1 and CDR2 (germline): SGHTA, FQGNSA. The full variable domain, rest sourced from reference TRBV7-2 and TRBJ2-3, is GAGVSQSPSNKVTEKGKDVELRCDPISGHTALYWYRQSLGQGLEFLIYFQGNSAPDKSGLPSDRFSAERTGGSVSTLTIQRTQQEDSAVYLCASSTRGLASTDTQYFGPGTRLTVL.

The chain combines TRBV7-8 with TRBJ2-2; D is undetermined. This CDR3 has 14 amino acids. Germline lookup yields CDR1 SGHVS and CDR2 FQNEAQ. The ends were cut back, 5 bases at V and 4 bases at J, with 11 bases in the middle. The DNA for the CDR3 is TGTGCCAGCAGCATCGCCACGGGCACCGGGGAGCTGTTTTTT. It translates to CASSIATGTGELFF.

The rearrangement joins TRBV5-1 to TRBJ2-7; TRBD1 is a possible D gene (6 bases). V was clipped by 4 bases and J by 6 bases, with 17 bases between them. CDR3 size: 14 residues. The germline CDR1 and CDR2 sequences are SGHRS and YFSETQ. The CDR3 here is CASSQTGQGGEQYF. CDR3 DNA sequence: TGCGCCAGCAGCCAGACAGGCCAGGGTGGCGAGCAGTACTTC.

The chain links TRBV30 to TRBJ1-1; the D is unclear. The CDR3 loop spans 12 amino acids. The V and J ends lost 7 bases and 0 bases respectively, with 9 bases between them. CDR1 is GTSNPN, CDR2 SVGIG, per germline (reference sequence). The CDR3 reads CASTFMNTEAFF. CDR3 DNA: TGTGCCTCTACTTTTATGAACACTGAAGCTTTCTTT.

This chain connects TRBV19 to TRBJ1-4, with D uncertain. This CDR3 has 14 residues. Germline V lookup: CDR1 LNHDA, CDR2 SQIVND (reference sequence). Trimming removed 3 bases from V and 8 bases from J, with 13 bases in between. CDR3: CASSIIGTGEKLFF. DNA of the CDR3: TGTGCCAGTAGTATTATCGGTACTGGGGAAAAACTGTTTTTT.